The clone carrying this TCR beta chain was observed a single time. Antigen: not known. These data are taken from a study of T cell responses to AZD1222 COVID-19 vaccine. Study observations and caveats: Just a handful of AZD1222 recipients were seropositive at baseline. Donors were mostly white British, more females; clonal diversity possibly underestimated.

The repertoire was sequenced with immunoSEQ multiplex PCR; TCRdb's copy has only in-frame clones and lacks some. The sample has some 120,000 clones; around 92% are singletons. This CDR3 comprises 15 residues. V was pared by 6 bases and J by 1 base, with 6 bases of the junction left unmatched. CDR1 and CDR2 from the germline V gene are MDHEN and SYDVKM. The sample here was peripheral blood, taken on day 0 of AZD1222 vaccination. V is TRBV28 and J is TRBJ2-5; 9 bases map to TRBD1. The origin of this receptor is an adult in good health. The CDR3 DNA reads TGTGCCAGCAGCTCCACAGGGGGCATCCAAGAGACCCAGTACTTC. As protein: CASSSTGGIQETQYF.